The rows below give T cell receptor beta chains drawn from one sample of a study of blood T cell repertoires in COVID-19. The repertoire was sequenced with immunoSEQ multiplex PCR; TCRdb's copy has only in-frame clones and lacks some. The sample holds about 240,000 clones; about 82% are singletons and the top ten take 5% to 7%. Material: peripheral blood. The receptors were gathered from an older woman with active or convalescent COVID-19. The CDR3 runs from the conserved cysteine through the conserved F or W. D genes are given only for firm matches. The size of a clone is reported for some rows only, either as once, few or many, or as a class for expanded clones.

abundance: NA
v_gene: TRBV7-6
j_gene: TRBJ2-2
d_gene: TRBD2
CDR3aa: CASSLRRGGQDTGELFF
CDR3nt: TGTGCCAGCAGCTTAAGGCGGGGGGGCCAAGACACCGGGGAGCTGTTTTTT

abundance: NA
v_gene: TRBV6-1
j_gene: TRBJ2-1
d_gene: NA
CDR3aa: CASSEAGTSYNEQFF
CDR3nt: TGTGCCAGCAGTGAGGCGGGAACCTCCTACAATGAGCAGTTCTTC

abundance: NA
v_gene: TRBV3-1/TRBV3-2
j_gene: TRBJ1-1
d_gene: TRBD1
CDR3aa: CASSLGQGHTEAFF
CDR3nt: TGTGCCAGCAGCCTCGGACAGGGTCACACTGAAGCTTTCTTT

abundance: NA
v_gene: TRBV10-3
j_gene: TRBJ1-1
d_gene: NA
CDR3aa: CAISPGTGAFF
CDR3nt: TGTGCCATCAGCCCCGGAACAGGAGCTTTCTTT

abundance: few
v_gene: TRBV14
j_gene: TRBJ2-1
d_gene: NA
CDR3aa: CASSQFRSSYNEQFF
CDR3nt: TGTGCCAGCAGCCAATTCCGGAGCTCCTACAATGAGCAGTTCTTC

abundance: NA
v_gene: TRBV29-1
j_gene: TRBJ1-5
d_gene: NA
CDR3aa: CSVLTQGSNQPQHF
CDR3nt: TGCAGCGTCCTTACCCAGGGGAGCAATCAGCCCCAGCATTTT

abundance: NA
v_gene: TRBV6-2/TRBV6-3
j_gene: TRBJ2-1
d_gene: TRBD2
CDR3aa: CASSYNPASGGLTGEQFF
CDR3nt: TGTGCCAGCAGTTACAATCCGGCTAGCGGGGGGTTGACGGGAGAGCAGTTCTTC

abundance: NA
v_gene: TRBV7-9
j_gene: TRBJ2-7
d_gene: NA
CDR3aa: CASSNDISYEQYF
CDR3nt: TGTGCCAGCAGCAACGACATTTCCTACGAGCAGTACTTC

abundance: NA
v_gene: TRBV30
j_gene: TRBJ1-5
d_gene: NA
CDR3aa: CAWSVLGGSNQPQHF
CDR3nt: TGTGCCTGGAGTGTACTAGGGGGAAGCAATCAGCCCCAGCATTTT

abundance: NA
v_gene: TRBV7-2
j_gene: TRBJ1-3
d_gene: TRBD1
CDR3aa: CASSAPPGQPAVGNTIYF
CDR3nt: TGTGCCAGCAGCGCCCCGCCGGGACAGCCAGCGGTTGGAAACACCATATATTTT

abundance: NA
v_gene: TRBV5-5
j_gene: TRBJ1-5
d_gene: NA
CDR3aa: CASSFNSNQPQHF
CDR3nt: TGTGCCAGCAGCTTTAATAGCAATCAGCCCCAGCATTTT

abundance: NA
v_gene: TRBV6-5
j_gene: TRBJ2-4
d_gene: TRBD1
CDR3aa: CASSYTAGTGGNIQYF
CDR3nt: TGTGCCAGCAGTTACACGGCCGGGACAGGAGGAAACATTCAGTACTTC

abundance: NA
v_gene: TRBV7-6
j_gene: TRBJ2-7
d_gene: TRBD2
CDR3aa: CASSSLAGGRSYEQYF
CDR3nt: TGTGCCAGCAGCTCGTTAGCGGGAGGCCGCTCCTACGAGCAGTACTTC

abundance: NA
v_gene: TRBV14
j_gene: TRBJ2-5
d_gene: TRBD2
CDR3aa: CASSQDAGGQETQYF
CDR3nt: TGTGCCAGCAGCCAAGATGCGGGGGGTCAAGAGACCCAGTACTTC

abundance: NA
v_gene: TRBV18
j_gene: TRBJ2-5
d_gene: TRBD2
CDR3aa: CASSPPRLSGTSGGPRETQYF
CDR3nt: TGTGCCAGCTCACCACCAAGGCTTTCCGGGACTAGCGGGGGGCCGAGGGAGACCCAGTACTTC

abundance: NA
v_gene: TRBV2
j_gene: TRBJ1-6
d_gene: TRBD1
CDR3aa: CASSVVGGENSPLHF
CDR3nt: TGTGCCAGCAGTGTGGTAGGGGGCGAAAATTCACCCCTCCACTTT

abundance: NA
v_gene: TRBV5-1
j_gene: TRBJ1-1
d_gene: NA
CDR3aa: CASSPGIIITEAFF
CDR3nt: TGCGCCAGCAGCCCAGGGATAATTATCACTGAAGCTTTCTTT

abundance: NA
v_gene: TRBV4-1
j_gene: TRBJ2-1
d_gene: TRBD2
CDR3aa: CASSPRGAGGGYNEQFF
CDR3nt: TGCGCCAGCAGCCCTCGAGGAGCGGGAGGCGGATACAATGAGCAGTTCTTC

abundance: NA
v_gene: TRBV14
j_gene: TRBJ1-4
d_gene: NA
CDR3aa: CASSQESPGANEKLFF
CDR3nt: TGTGCCAGCAGCCAAGAGAGTCCGGGGGCTAATGAAAAACTGTTTTTT

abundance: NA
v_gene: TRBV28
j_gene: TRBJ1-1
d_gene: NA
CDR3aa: CASRPLSDIMNTEAFF
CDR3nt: TGTGCCAGCAGGCCCTTGTCGGACATCATGAACACTGAAGCTTTCTTT

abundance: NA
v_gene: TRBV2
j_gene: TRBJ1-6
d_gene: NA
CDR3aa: CASSGLSSYNSPLHF
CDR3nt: TGTGCCAGCTCGGGACTTAGCTCCTATAATTCACCCCTCCACTTT

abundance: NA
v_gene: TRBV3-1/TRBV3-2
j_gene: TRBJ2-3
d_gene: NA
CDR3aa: CASSQGGPIRGDTQYF
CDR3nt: TGTGCCAGCAGCCAGGGCGGCCCTATCCGGGGGGATACGCAGTATTTT

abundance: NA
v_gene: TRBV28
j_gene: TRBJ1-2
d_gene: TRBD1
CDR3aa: CASGGDRGNYGYTF
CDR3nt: TGTGCCAGCGGGGGGGACAGGGGAAATTATGGCTACACCTTC

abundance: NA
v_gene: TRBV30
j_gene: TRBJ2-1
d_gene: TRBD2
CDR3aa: CAWRTGLAGVNEQFF
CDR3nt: TGTGCCTGGAGAACGGGACTAGCGGGAGTAAATGAGCAGTTCTTC

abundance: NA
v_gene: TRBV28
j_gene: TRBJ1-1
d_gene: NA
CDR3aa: CASKSPRGWTEAFF
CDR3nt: TGTGCCAGCAAATCTCCGCGGGGTTGGACTGAAGCTTTCTTT

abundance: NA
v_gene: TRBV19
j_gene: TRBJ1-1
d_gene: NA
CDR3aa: CASSIDRVGTEAFF
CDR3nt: TGTGCCAGTAGTATAGACAGGGTCGGCACTGAAGCTTTCTTT

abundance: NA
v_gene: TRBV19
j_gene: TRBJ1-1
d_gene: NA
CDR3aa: CASSQGRATEAFF
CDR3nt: TGTGCCAGTAGTCAGGGGAGAGCCACTGAAGCTTTCTTT